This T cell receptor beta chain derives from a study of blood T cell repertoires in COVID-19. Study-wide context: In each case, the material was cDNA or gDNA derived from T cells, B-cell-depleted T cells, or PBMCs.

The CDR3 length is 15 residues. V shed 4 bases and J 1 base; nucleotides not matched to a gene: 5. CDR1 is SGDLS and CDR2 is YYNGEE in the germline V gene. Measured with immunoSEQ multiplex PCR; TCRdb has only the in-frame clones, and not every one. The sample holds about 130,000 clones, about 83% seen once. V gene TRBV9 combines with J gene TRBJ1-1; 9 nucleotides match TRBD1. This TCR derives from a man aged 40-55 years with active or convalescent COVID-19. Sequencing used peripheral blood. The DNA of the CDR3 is TGTGCCAGCAGCCCGATGGGACAGGGGAACACTGAAGCTTTCTTT. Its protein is CASSPMGQGNTEAFF.